A single sample is the source of the 30 T cell receptor beta chains below, sequenced in a study of CD8 T cells in Susac syndrome. A quantity of roughly 0.5 to 1 ug RNA underwent reverse transcription using random hexamers. MiXCR, run by TCRdb on the immunoSEQ multiplex PCR reads, gives a single entry per CDR3 protein. This table holds about 120,000 distinct CDR3 sequences, roughly 93% found once. The sequenced sample consisted of CD4+ T cells from PBMCs. These receptors all come from a human donor with multiple sclerosis.

The genes are TRBV2 and TRBJ1-5, with D possibly matching TRBD1 (5 bases). The ends were cut back, 6 bases at V and 11 bases at J, with 20 bases in the middle. The germline CDR1 and CDR2 sequences are SNHLY and FYNNEI. CDR3 size: 14 residues. CDR3 DNA sequence: TGTGCCAGCAGACCCGACAGCCCCCTCACGGCCCAGCATTTT. It codes for CASRPDSPLTAQHF.

The V and J genes are TRBV6-1 and TRBJ1-4, with D possibly TRBD1 on 5 matching bases. The ends were cut back, 6 bases at V and 3 bases at J, with 20 bases in the middle. CDR1 is MNHNS, CDR2 SASEGT, per germline. CDR3 length: 17 residues. The CDR3 DNA reads as TGTGCCAGCAGACGACGACAGCAAACGGGATCTAATGAAAAACTGTTTTTT. It translates to CASRRRQQTGSNEKLFF.

This chain uses TRBV5-1 with TRBJ1-1, with D unresolved. CDR1 is SGHRS and CDR2 is YFSETQ in the germline V gene. The V end was cut by 8 bases, the J end by 0 bases, with 11 bases between. The CDR3 runs 13 residues. This CDR3 reads CASRPVMNTEAFF. The CDR3 bases are TGCGCCAGTCGGCCGGTTATGAACACTGAAGCTTTCTTT.

This sequence joins TRBV6-2 or TRBV6-3 and TRBJ1-5, with 8 nucleotides matching TRBD1. Unmatched junction bases numbered 6, after V lost 2 bases and J lost 0 bases. The CDR3 length is 17 residues. Per the germline V gene, CDR1 is MNHEY and CDR2 is SVGEGT. The CDR3 spells CASSYTTGEYSNQPQHF. Here the CDR3 DNA reads TGTGCCAGCAGTTACACGACAGGGGAATATAGCAATCAGCCCCAGCATTTT.

This chain joins TRBV3-1 and TRBJ2-1; D may correspond to TRBD1 or TRBD2 (6 bases each). This CDR3 spans 18 amino acids. V was cut by 2 bases and J by 5 bases, with 22 bases left in between. The germline V gene has CDR1 LGHDT and CDR2 YNNKEL (reference sequence). CDR3 sequence reads: CASSQSKMWGAQNNEQFF. The CDR3 DNA reads TGTGCCAGCAGCCAATCGAAAATGTGGGGGGCTCAAAACAATGAGCAGTTCTTC.

DNA for the CDR3: TGCGCCAGCAGTCGACCTACAACACTTCGGGGGTTGGAGGACACTGAAGCTTTCTTT. Translated: CASSRPTTLRGLEDTEAFF. This chain connects TRBV23-1 to TRBJ1-1, with D possibly TRBD1 on 5 matching bases. TRBV23-1 is an ORF for which the function is uncertain. V lost 4 bases, J lost 3 bases, and 27 bases lay in between. This CDR3 has 19 amino acids.

This sequence joins TRBV4-1 and TRBJ1-1; D not certain. Germline-derived CDR1 and CDR2 are MGHRA and YSYEKL. The CDR3 has 15 amino acids. The V and J ends lost 5 bases and 0 bases respectively, with 13 bases between them. The CDR3 coding sequence is TGCGCCAGCAGCAACACAGCTTTCATGAACACTGAAGCTTTCTTT. The encoded protein is CASSNTAFMNTEAFF.

The V and J genes are TRBV11-2 and TRBJ1-4, with a possible D match to TRBD1 (6 bases). The length of the CDR3 is 15 residues. Per germline, CDR1 SGHAT and CDR2 FQNNGV. Trimming shortened V by 5 bases and J by 7 bases, and 17 bases separated the two germline ends. The chain's CDR3 is CASSLGAGAGEKLFF. Here the CDR3 DNA reads TGTGCCAGCAGCCTCGGGGCGGGGGCAGGTGAAAAACTGTTTTTT. The full variable domain, in which reference TRBV11-2 and TRBJ1-4 provide the parts outside the CDR3, is EAGVAQSPRYKIIEKRQSVAFWCNPISGHATLYWYQQILGQGPKLLIQFQNNGVVDDSQLPKDRFSAERLKGVDSTLKIQPAKLEDSAVYLCASSLGAGAGEKLFFGSGTQLSVL.

This sequence joins TRBV9 and TRBJ2-3, with 8 bases fitting TRBD2. There are 14 residues in the CDR3. Trimming removed 1 base from V and 8 bases from J; junction bases left unmatched: 6. The germline V gene encodes CDR1 SGDLS and CDR2 YYNGEE. The CDR3, as DNA: TGTGCCAGCAGCGTACCGGCGGGGGGCAGTACGCAGTATTTT. Residues: CASSVPAGGSTQYF.

The chain joins TRBV27 to TRBJ1-5; D gene ambiguous. Per germline, CDR1 MNHEY and CDR2 SMNVEV (reference sequence). Trimming removed 2 bases from V and 4 bases from J, with 6 bases in between. This CDR3 has 13 residues. The CDR3 DNA follows: TGTGCCAGCAGTTTAACCCTGAATCAGCCCCAGCATTTT. Protein sequence: CASSLTLNQPQHF.

This chain uses TRBV7-3 with TRBJ2-3; no clear D gene. Germline assignment: CDR1 SGHTA and CDR2 FQGTGA. The ends were cut back, 5 bases at V and 0 bases at J, with 6 bases in the middle. The CDR3 has 13 residues. CDR3 residues: CASSPGSTDTQYF. CDR3 nucleotide sequence: TGTGCCAGCAGCCCTGGGAGCACAGATACGCAGTATTTT.

The V and J genes are TRBV18 and TRBJ1-1; unclear D gene. The CDR3 runs 14 residues. V was clipped by 4 bases and J by 5 bases, with 14 bases between them. Germline V lookup: CDR1 KGHSH, CDR2 LQKENI. This CDR3 reads CASSLSERGTEAFF. DNA of the CDR3: TGTGCCAGCTCACTGTCCGAAAGAGGGACTGAAGCTTTCTTT.

This clonotype was found once. V and J are TRBV5-6 and TRBJ2-5; D is uncertain. Trimming removed 0 bases at V and 4 bases at J, with 10 bases between. Germline loops: CDR1 SGHDT, CDR2 YYEEEE. The CDR3 covers 14 residues. Written as DNA, the CDR3 is TGTGCCAGCAGCTTGGTTCCTCAGGTAGAGACCCAGTACTTC. Amino acid sequence: CASSLVPQVETQYF.

In this sample, this clonotype turned up once. The V and J genes are TRBV6-6 and TRBJ1-5, with unresolved D. The V end was cut by 7 bases, the J end by 2 bases, with 9 bases between. Germline CDR1 reads MNHNY; CDR2 reads SVGAGI (reference sequence). This CDR3 spans 13 amino acids. CDR3 sequence (DNA): TGTGCCAGCAAGGAGCAGGGCAATCAGCCCCAGCATTTT. Translation: CASKEQGNQPQHF.

The chain combines TRBV20-1 with TRBJ2-4; TRBD1 matches 8 bases. CDR1 and CDR2 from the germline V gene are DFQATT and SNEGSKA (reference sequence). This CDR3 has 13 residues. Germline trimming cut 6 bases from V and 8 bases from J; bases unmatched to any gene: 9. The CDR3 nucleotides read TGCAGTGCGACCGGACAGGGACGGGACATTCAGTACTTC. Amino acid sequence: CSATGQGRDIQYF.

The chain uses TRBV25-1 and TRBJ2-7; 7 bases are shared with TRBD1. The CDR3 extends over 12 amino acids. Germline loops: CDR1 MGHDK, CDR2 SYGVNS. V lost 2 bases, J lost 5 bases, and 0 bases stayed unmatched. This chain's CDR3 is CASSEQGDEQYF. The CDR3 nucleotides are TGTGCCAGCAGTGAACAGGGGGACGAGCAGTACTTC.

Only one count was recorded for this clonotype. The chain is built from TRBV10-3 and TRBJ1-1; TRBD1 matches 7 bases. This CDR3 contains 14 residues. The V gene end was trimmed by 10 bases and the J gene end by 1 base; junction bases not matched to a gene: 9. Germline V gene lookup returns CDR1 ENHRY and CDR2 SYGVKD. The CDR3 reads CATTRDSQNTEAFF. In DNA form, the CDR3 reads TGTGCCACCACCCGGGACAGCCAGAACACTGAAGCTTTCTTT.

The chain carries TRBV3-1 and TRBJ1-2; D is uncertain. The V gene lost 4 bases and the J gene lost 8 bases, with 17 bases spanning the gap. The CDR3 runs to 14 residues. From germline, CDR1 is LGHDT and CDR2 YNNKEL (reference sequence). This chain's CDR3 is CASSPNAVYGGYTF. The CDR3 DNA reads as TGTGCCAGCAGCCCTAATGCAGTCTATGGGGGCTACACCTTC.

The V gene is TRBV30, the J gene TRBJ2-7; 7 nucleotides align to TRBD1. CDR1 is GTSNPN, CDR2 SVGIG, per germline (reference sequence). CDR3 length equals 13 residues. Unmatched junction bases numbered 2, after V lost 1 base and J lost 2 bases. CDR3 sequence reads: CAWSADRAYEQYF. In DNA, the CDR3 is TGTGCCTGGAGTGCCGACAGGGCCTACGAGCAGTACTTC. Full variable domain (rest looked up from reference TRBV30 and TRBJ2-7): SQTIHQWPATLVQPVGSPLSLECTVEGTSNPNLYWYRQAAGRGLQLLFYSVGIGQISSEVPQNLSASRPQDRQFILSSKKLLLSDSGFYLCAWSADRAYEQYFGPGTRLTVT.

The chain is built from TRBV19 and TRBJ1-5; TRBD1 matches 8 bases. Looked up from germline, CDR1 is LNHDA and CDR2 is SQIVND (reference sequence). J was trimmed by 4 bases and V by 6 bases; bases with no gene match: 8. This CDR3 region has 15 residues. CDR3 sequence reads: CASRGGQGGNQPQHF. DNA for the CDR3: TGTGCCAGTAGGGGAGGACAGGGCGGGAATCAGCCCCAGCATTTT.

This chain links TRBV20-1 with TRBJ2-3; 11 positions agree with TRBD2. V was pared by 6 bases and J by 10 bases, with 12 bases of the junction left unmatched. The CDR3 has 14 residues. Germline lookup yields CDR1 DFQATT and CDR2 SNEGSKA (reference sequence). CDR3: CSAKTGTSGGAQYF. CDR3 nucleotide sequence: TGCAGTGCAAAGACCGGGACTAGCGGAGGGGCGCAGTATTTT.

The chain carries TRBV13 and TRBJ2-2; D is unresolved. This CDR3 has 11 residues. Trimming cost V 3 bases and J 7 bases, with 3 bases left between them. Germline V CDR1 and CDR2: PRHDT, FYEKMQ (reference sequence). CDR3 nucleotide sequence: TGTGCCAGCAGCTTTAGCGGGGAGCTGTTTTTT. Translation gives CASSFSGELFF. Together with reference TRBV13 and TRBJ2-2, the CDR3 gives the full variable domain: AAGVIQSPRHLIKEKRETATLKCYPIPRHDTVYWYQQGPGQDPQFLISFYEKMQSDKGSIPDRFSAQQFSDYHSELNMSSLELGDSALYFCASSFSGELFFGEGSRLTVL.

The chain has TRBV9 and TRBJ2-6; a possible D gene is TRBD2 (6 bases). This CDR3 is 18 amino acids long. V was cut by 3 bases and J by 6 bases, with 22 bases left in between. The germline V gene encodes CDR1 SGDLS and CDR2 YYNGEE. Here the CDR3 DNA reads TGTGCCAGCAGCGAGAAGACGGGGGAAGTTTTATCGGCCAACGTCCTGACTTTC. The encoded protein is CASSEKTGEVLSANVLTF.

This chain uses TRBV19 with TRBJ2-1; 14 bases are shared with TRBD2. The trim removed 3 bases at V and 11 bases at J, leaving 12 bases unmatched. The germline CDR1 and CDR2 sequences are LNHDA and SQIVND (reference sequence). This CDR3 spans 17 amino acids. CDR3 residues: CASSIRTSGGPGRKQFF. The CDR3 DNA is TGTGCCAGTAGTATTCGGACTAGCGGGGGGCCGGGCAGGAAGCAGTTCTTC.

This chain uses TRBV7-9 with TRBJ1-4, with D tentatively TRBD1 (5 bases). Germline CDR1 SEHNR, CDR2 FQNEAQ (reference sequence). Trimming removed 4 bases from V and 11 bases from J, with 17 bases in between. The CDR3 covers 14 residues. The CDR3 region is CASSSQQEVGKLFF. The CDR3 DNA follows: TGTGCCAGCAGCTCGCAACAGGAGGTCGGCAAACTGTTTTTT.

This rearrangement joins TRBV20-1 to TRBJ1-4; no clear D gene. Germline values: CDR1 DFQATT, CDR2 SNEGSKA (reference sequence). Trimming pared 0 bases from V and 3 bases from J, leaving 8 bases between. The CDR3 sequence is 14 residues long. The CDR3 sequence: CSARDRRSNEKLFF. In DNA, the CDR3 is TGCAGTGCTAGAGATCGACGGTCTAATGAAAAACTGTTTTTT.

The chain is built from TRBV12-3 or TRBV12-4 and TRBJ1-1; D gene uncertain. Trimming removed 5 bases from V and 5 bases from J, with 9 bases in between. The CDR3 runs to 12 residues. The CDR3 coding sequence is TGTGCCAGCAGTCGGTTGGGAACTGAAGCTTTCTTT. This gives the protein CASSRLGTEAFF.

V usage is TRBV27 and J usage is TRBJ1-5; D ambiguous. The CDR3 covers 13 residues. Germline lookup yields CDR1 MNHEY and CDR2 SMNVEV (reference sequence). Trimming shortened V by 3 bases and J by 5 bases, and 8 bases separated the two germline ends. The CDR3 region has the DNA TGTGCCAGCAGTTTGGGGTGGGATCAGCCCCAGCATTTT. Its protein is CASSLGWDQPQHF.

The CDR3 DNA reads as TGTGCCTGGAGTCCCGGACTAGCGGGGGGAGAGACCCAGTACTTC. It translates to CAWSPGLAGGETQYF. The rearrangement links TRBV30 to TRBJ2-5, with 14 bases lining up with TRBD2. The CDR3 covers 15 residues. The V and J ends lost 2 bases and 4 bases, in that order; junction bases with no gene match: 3. Germline values: CDR1 GTSNPN, CDR2 SVGIG (reference sequence).

The gene calls are TRBV7-3 and TRBJ1-1; 9 nucleotides align to TRBD1. V lost 5 bases and J lost 9; bases outside the gene matches: 7. Germline V gene data show CDR1 as SGHTA and CDR2 as FQGTGA. The CDR3 runs 13 residues. Here the CDR3 DNA reads TGTGCCAGCAGCCTCCGGGACAGGGAGCAAGCTTTCTTT. Its translation: CASSLRDREQAFF.